This TCR beta chain was retrieved from a study of PD-L1 blockade in urothelial cancer. Study-level information: Patients commenced atezolizumab in about 2014, and it was given at 1,200 mg intravenously every 3 weeks. A median blood sample held about 140,000 T cells and about 83,000 unique TCRs.

Stated time point: pretreatment peripheral blood. Profiling relied on immunoSEQ multiplex PCR, and the TCRdb table lists in-frame clones only, not all of them. Altogether approximately 41,000 clones are present, over 80% being singletons, with the ten largest covering roughly 15%. Per the germline V gene, CDR1 is SGHRS and CDR2 is YFSETQ. This CDR3 contains 15 residues. V was pared by 0 bases and J by 4 bases, with 14 bases between. This chain uses TRBV5-1 with TRBJ2-7, with D maybe TRBD2 (7 bases). The TCR sequence derives from an elderly man with urothelial cancer. The sample here was PBMCs, taken around atezolizumab (anti-PD-L1) treatment. The DNA for the CDR3 is TGCGCCAGCAGCTTGGTTACGGGGGGCGGGTACGAGCAGTACTTC. This gives the protein CASSLVTGGGYEQYF.